Listed here are 17 T cell receptor beta chains from one sample, sequenced in a study of shared clonotypes between healthy human individuals. The naive CD8 subset, CD45RO-negative cells positively selected for CCR7, excluded terminally differentiated effector memory CD45RA+ cells. Assay: immunoSEQ multiplex PCR; the TCRdb copy retains only in-frame clones and omits some. The data contain around 2,000,000 clones, 85% to 95% of them singletons. Source material: naive CD8+ T cells sorted from blood. The receptor source for this set is a man between 18 and 29 years old in good health.

The rearrangement joins TRBV6-5 to TRBJ2-3, with a possible D match to TRBD2 (5 bases). With 2 bases removed from V and 2 bases from J, the gap between germline ends came to 11 bases. The CDR3 spans 15 residues. Looked up from germline, CDR1 is MNHEY and CDR2 is SVGAGI. The CDR3 here is CASSYRRAHTDTQYF. The CDR3 DNA is TGTGCCAGCAGTTACCGGCGGGCCCACACAGATACGCAGTATTTT.

CDR3 sequence (DNA): TGTGCCAGCAGCATGAACCTCTACGAGCAGTACTTC. Its translation: CASSMNLYEQYF. V and J are TRBV7-9 and TRBJ2-7; D uncertain. The germline V gene has CDR1 SEHNR and CDR2 FQNEAQ (reference sequence). V was cut by 5 bases and J by 3 bases, with 8 bases left in between. There are 12 residues in the CDR3.

The chain employs TRBV27 and TRBJ2-1; TRBD2 matches 10 bases. Germline V gene data show CDR1 as MNHEY and CDR2 as SMNVEV (reference sequence). Trimming took 7 bases from V and 7 from J; bases not matched to a gene: 7. The CDR3 has 14 residues. The CDR3 loop is CASTLAGTRNEQFF. The CDR3 nucleotides are TGTGCCAGCACACTAGCGGGGACCCGTAATGAGCAGTTCTTC.

The chain combines TRBV4-1 with TRBJ2-5; 9 positions match TRBD2. J gave up 5 bases and V 1 base, and 8 bases lay outside the gene matches. Germline-derived CDR1 and CDR2 are MGHRA and YSYEKL. The CDR3 sequence is 16 residues long. DNA of the CDR3: TGCGCCAGCAGCCAAGGAAGGGCGGGAGGGCAGGAGACCCAGTACTTC. It yields the protein CASSQGRAGGQETQYF.

CDR3 in DNA: TGTGCCAGCAGTTTGGCTGGGGACGGATCACCCCTCCACTTT. Its translation is CASSLAGDGSPLHF. The rearrangement joins TRBV27 to TRBJ1-6; possibly TRBD1 for D (5 bases). This CDR3 is built from 14 residues. Germline V CDR1 and CDR2: MNHEY, SMNVEV (reference sequence). The V end was cut by 3 bases, the J end by 10 bases, with 13 bases between.

The rearrangement joins TRBV14 to TRBJ2-2; D not resolved. The CDR3 is 12 amino acids. Germline V CDR1 and CDR2: SGHDN, FVKESK. The germline V and J ends were trimmed by 1 base and 9 bases, with 6 bases remaining between them. The CDR3 DNA sequence: TGTGCCAGCAGCCAAGGCAACAGGGAGCTGTTTTTT. Translation gives CASSQGNRELFF.

About this clone: Without the conserved terminal phenylalanine or tryptophan, this CDR3 likely stems from a read error. It is unclear where the CDR3 begins or ends on the DNA, so no DNA is shown, and the CDR3 is as TCRdb lists it. This sequence joins TRBV7-9 and TRBJ2-7; no DNA check was done on the table's D call, TRBD1. Germline lookup yields CDR1 SEHNR and CDR2 FQNEAQ (reference sequence). Counting both end residues, the CDR3 totals 10 amino acids. The CDR3 sequence is CASSPGQGES.

The chain links TRBV7-9 to TRBJ1-2, with TRBD1 as a possible D gene (6 bases). This CDR3 contains 14 residues. CDR1 is SEHNR and CDR2 is FQNEAQ in the germline V gene (reference sequence). Deletions cut 5 bases from V and 3 bases from J, with 13 bases between. The CDR3 protein is CASSPWTADYGYTF. CDR3 nucleotides: TGTGCCAGCAGCCCCTGGACAGCCGACTATGGCTACACCTTC. Full variable domain (missing parts from reference TRBV7-9 and TRBJ1-2): DTGVSQNPRHKITKRGQNVTFRCDPISEHNRLYWYRQTLGQGPEFLTYFQNEAQLEKSRLLSDRFSAERPKGSFSTLEIQRTEQGDSAMYLCASSPWTADYGYTFGSGTRLTVV.

The rearrangement uses TRBV7-9 and TRBJ2-5; TRBD1 is a possible D gene (6 bases). The germline V gene encodes CDR1 SEHNR and CDR2 FQNEAQ (reference sequence). V was cut by 6 bases and J by 3 bases, with 11 bases left in between. The CDR3 spans 13 residues. In DNA form, the CDR3 reads TGTGCCAGCAGACGGGACATGAAAGAGACCCAGTACTTC. Translated: CASRRDMKETQYF.

The chain links TRBV7-9 to TRBJ2-7, with D perhaps TRBD1 (6 bases). The CDR3 runs 16 residues. Deletions cut 3 bases from V and 3 bases from J, with 18 bases between. Germline V CDR1 and CDR2: SEHNR, FQNEAQ (reference sequence). Here the CDR3 reads CASSLESGVGGYEQYF. The CDR3 DNA reads as TGTGCCAGCAGCTTGGAATCAGGGGTCGGCGGCTACGAGCAGTACTTC.

This chain uses TRBV7-9 with TRBJ2-5, with 8 bases aligning to TRBD2. The CDR3 is 15 amino acids. V was clipped by 5 bases and J by 4 bases; unmatched bases: 9. Germline V lookup: CDR1 SEHNR, CDR2 FQNEAQ (reference sequence). CDR3: CASSHQAGVGETQYF. The DNA of the CDR3 is TGTGCCAGCAGCCACCAAGCGGGAGTTGGAGAGACCCAGTACTTC.

This clone was seen only once. The J gene is TRBJ2-4, the V gene TRBV6-5, with D possibly being TRBD2 (6 bases). CDR3 length equals 16 residues. Germline values: CDR1 MNHEY, CDR2 SVGAGI. V dropped 0 bases and J dropped 5 bases, with 14 bases sitting between them. CDR3 residues: CASSYSGGAGENIQYF. In DNA form, the CDR3 reads TGTGCCAGCAGTTACTCCGGCGGGGCTGGGGAAAACATTCAGTACTTC.

The rearrangement uses TRBV11-2 and TRBJ2-5; TRBD2 aligns across 7 bases. The ends lost 5 bases at V and 3 bases at J; junction bases unmatched: 6. This CDR3 is built from 14 residues. Germline V gene sequence: CDR1 SGHAT, CDR2 FQNNGV. The CDR3 spells CASSAPSGEETQYF. Written as DNA, the CDR3 is TGTGCCAGCAGCGCTCCGAGCGGGGAAGAGACCCAGTACTTC.

This CDR3 is CASSQTRDRSYQETQYF. The CDR3 DNA reads as TGTGCCAGCAGCCAGACTCGAGACAGGAGTTACCAAGAGACCCAGTACTTC. The gene calls are TRBV7-9 and TRBJ2-5; TRBD1 is a possible D gene (6 bases). This CDR3 is built from 17 residues. V shed 5 bases and J shed 0 bases, with 19 bases lying between them. Germline CDR1 SEHNR, CDR2 FQNEAQ (reference sequence).

The count of this clone is one. This rearrangement joins TRBV29-1 to TRBJ2-7, with 7 nucleotides matching TRBD2. CDR3 size: 13 residues. With 6 bases clipped from V and 3 bases from J, the junction kept 8 bases outside the gene matches. Germline values: CDR1 SQVTM, CDR2 ANQGSEA. As DNA, the CDR3 is TGCAGCGTGGCACCCAGCGGGGACTACGAGCAGTACTTC. This codes for CSVAPSGDYEQYF.

V and J are TRBV6-1 and TRBJ2-7, with 7 bases fitting TRBD1. There are 16 residues in the CDR3. Losses at the gene ends were 1 base for V and 1 base for J; bases not matched to a gene: 7. Germline values: CDR1 MNHNS, CDR2 SASEGT. The CDR3 reads CASSEDLTGASYEQYF. CDR3 coding DNA: TGTGCCAGCAGTGAAGACCTAACAGGGGCTTCCTACGAGCAGTACTTC.

Regarding this clone: Other DNA sequences within the sample encode an identical CDR3. The V and J genes are TRBV5-4 and TRBJ2-7; 7 bases are a match to TRBD1. V shed 4 bases, J shed 5 bases, and the junction held 9 bases outside the gene matches. Germline V CDR1 and CDR2: SGHNT, YYREEE (reference sequence). This CDR3 spans 14 amino acids. Here the CDR3 reads CASSLRDSPHEQYF. As DNA, the CDR3 is TGTGCCAGCAGCCTCCGGGACAGTCCCCACGAGCAGTACTTC.